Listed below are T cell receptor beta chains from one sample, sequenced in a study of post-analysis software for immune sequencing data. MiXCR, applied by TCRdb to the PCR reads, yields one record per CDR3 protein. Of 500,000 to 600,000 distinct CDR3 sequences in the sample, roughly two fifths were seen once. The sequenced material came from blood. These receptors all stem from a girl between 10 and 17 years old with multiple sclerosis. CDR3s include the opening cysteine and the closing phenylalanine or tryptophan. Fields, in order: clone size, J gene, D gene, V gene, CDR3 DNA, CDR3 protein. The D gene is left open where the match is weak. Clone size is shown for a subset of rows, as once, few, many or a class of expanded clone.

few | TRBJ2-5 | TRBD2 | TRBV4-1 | TGCGCCAGCAGCCAAGGGCTAGCGGGGGGGCGGAGTGAGACCCAGTACTTC | CASSQGLAGGRSETQYF
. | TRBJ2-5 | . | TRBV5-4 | TGTGCCAGCAGCGACCGGCAGGAAGAGACCCAGTACTTC | CASSDRQEETQYF
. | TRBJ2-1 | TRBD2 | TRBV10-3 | TGTGCCATCGGTAGCGGGGGCTACAATGAGCAGTTCTTC | CAIGSGGYNEQFF
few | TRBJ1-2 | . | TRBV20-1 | TGCAGTGCTAGAGATCTAGACAGGCCGATGGACTATGGCTACACCTTC | CSARDLDRPMDYGYTF
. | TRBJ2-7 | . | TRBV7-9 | TGTGCCAGCAGCGACACCCGTAGAAGCTCCTACGAGCAGTACTTC | CASSDTRRSSYEQYF
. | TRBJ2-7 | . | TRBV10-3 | TGTGCCATCAGTGAACGGACCTACGAGCAGTACTTC | CAISERTYEQYF
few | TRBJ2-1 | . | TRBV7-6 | TGTGCCAGCAGCTTAGAATCTTCTCTAGCGAATGAGCAGTTCTTC | CASSLESSLANEQFF
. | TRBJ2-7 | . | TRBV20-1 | TGCAGTGCTAGTCGCACTGCTAGTATCGAGCAGTACTTC | CSASRTASIEQYF
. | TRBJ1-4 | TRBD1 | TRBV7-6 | TGTGCCAGCAGCTTCGGACGGGACAGGGGGTTAGATGAAAAACTGTTTTTT | CASSFGRDRGLDEKLFF
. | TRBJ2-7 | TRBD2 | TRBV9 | TGTGCCAGCAGCGTAGAAGCGGGAGGTTCCTACGAGCAGTACTTC | CASSVEAGGSYEQYF
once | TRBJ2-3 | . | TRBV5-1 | TGCGCCAGCAGCAAGAGGACACCCTCGGGCACAGATACGCAGTATTTT | CASSKRTPSGTDTQYF
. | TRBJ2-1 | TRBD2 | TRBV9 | TGTGCCAGCAGCGTTGGGACTAGCGGCTACAATGAGCAGTTCTTC | CASSVGTSGYNEQFF
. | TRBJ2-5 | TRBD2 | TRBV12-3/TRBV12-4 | TGTGCCAGCAGCCCTAATAGCGGGAGGGCAGAGACCCAGTACTTC | CASSPNSGRAETQYF
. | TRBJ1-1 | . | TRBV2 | TGTGCCAGCGGACACCCGAACACTGAAGCTTTCTTT | CASGHPNTEAFF
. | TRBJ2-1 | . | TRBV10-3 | TGTGCCATCAGCGCCCCGGGACGGGGGACTTACAATGGGCAGTTCTTC | CAISAPGRGTYNGQFF
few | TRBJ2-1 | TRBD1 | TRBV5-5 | TGTGCCAGTCTCCCCATAAGGGGGCGAAGGAACAATGAGCAGTTCTTC | CASLPIRGRRNNEQFF
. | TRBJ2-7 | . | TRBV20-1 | TGCAGTGCTACCCAGGGGAGCGAGCAGTACTTC | CSATQGSEQYF
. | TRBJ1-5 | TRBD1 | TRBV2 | TGTGCCAGCAGTGGGCAGGGGGGTCAGCCCCAGCATTTT | CASSGQGGQPQHF
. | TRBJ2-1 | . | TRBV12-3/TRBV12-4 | TGTGCCAGCAGTTTGGCGACAGGCTGGAATGAGCAGTTCTTC | CASSLATGWNEQFF
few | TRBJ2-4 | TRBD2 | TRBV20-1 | TGCAGTGCTCAGATACCACGGGCGGGAGGTAGGGACATTCAGTACTTC | CSAQIPRAGGRDIQYF
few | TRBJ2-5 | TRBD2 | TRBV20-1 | TGCAGTGCTAAGGCGGGGGGGGTCCAAGAGACCCAGTACTTC | CSAKAGGVQETQYF
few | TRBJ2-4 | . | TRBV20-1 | TGCAGTGCATTGGACAGAGCCAAAAACATTCAGTACTTC | CSALDRAKNIQYF
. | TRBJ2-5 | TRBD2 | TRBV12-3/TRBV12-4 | TGTGCCAGCAGTTGGGAGGGGACCCAGTACTTC | CASSWEGTQYF
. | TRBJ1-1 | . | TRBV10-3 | TGTGCCATCAGTGTCCAAGAGAACACTGAAGCTTTCTTT | CAISVQENTEAFF
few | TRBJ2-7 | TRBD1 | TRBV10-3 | TGTGCCGTGGGACAGGGGTCGCACGAGCAGTACTTC | CAVGQGSHEQYF
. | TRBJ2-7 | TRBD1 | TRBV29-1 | TGCAGCGTTGAAGACAGGGGGCTATCCTACGAGCAGTACTTC | CSVEDRGLSYEQYF
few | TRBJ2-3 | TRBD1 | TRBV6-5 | TGTGCCAGCATGGGACAGGGTTACGATACGCAGTATTTT | CASMGQGYDTQYF
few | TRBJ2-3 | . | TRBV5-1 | TGCGCCAGCAGCTTGAGGGGCTGGCAAAACACAGATACGCAGTATTTT | CASSLRGWQNTDTQYF
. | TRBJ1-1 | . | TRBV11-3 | TGTGCCAGCAGCCAATACATAGGCGAAGCTTTCTTT | CASSQYIGEAFF
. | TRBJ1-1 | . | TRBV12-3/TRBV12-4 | TGTGCCAGCACCCGGACGGGAAAGGGCACTGAAGCTTTCTTT | CASTRTGKGTEAFF
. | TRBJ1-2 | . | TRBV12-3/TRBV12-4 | TGTGCCAACCGCAATCCCGATCCGGGCCTTGGAGGCTATGGCTACACCTTC | CANRNPDPGLGGYGYTF
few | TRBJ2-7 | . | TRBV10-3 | TGTGCCATCAGTGAGTCGAGAACAGGGCGGAGCGAGCAGTACTTC | CAISESRTGRSEQYF
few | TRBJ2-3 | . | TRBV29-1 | TGCAGCGTCCGAGGGGTAGGGACAGATACGCAGTATTTT | CSVRGVGTDTQYF
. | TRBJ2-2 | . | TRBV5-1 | TGCGCCAGCAGCTCTTACGGGGGACCGGGCACCGGGGAGCTGTTTTTT | CASSSYGGPGTGELFF
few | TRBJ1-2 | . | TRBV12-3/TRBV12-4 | TGTGCCAGCAGTTTAGGTGGGGTACGGCCCGGGAGCTACACCTTC | CASSLGGVRPGSYTF
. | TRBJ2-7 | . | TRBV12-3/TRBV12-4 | TGTGCCAGCAGTCCCACCGGACTATCTGGAGAGCAGTACTTC | CASSPTGLSGEQYF
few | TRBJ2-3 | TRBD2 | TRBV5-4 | TGTGCCAGCAGCATCGGACTAGCGGGGACTACAGATACGCAGTATTTT | CASSIGLAGTTDTQYF
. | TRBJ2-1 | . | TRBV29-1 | TGCAGCGTTCCGGGGGCGGGGAGGGCCGGCGGGGACTCCTACAATGAGCAGTTCTTC | CSVPGAGRAGGDSYNEQFF
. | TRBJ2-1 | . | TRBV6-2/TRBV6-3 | TGTGCCAGCAGTTACTCTGACTTGCTCGATGAGCAGTTCTTC | CASSYSDLLDEQFF
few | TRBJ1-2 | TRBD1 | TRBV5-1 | TGCACCAGCAGCTCCCGGACAGGGTCCTATGGCTACACCTTC | CTSSSRTGSYGYTF
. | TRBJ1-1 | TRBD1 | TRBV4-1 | TGCGCCAGCAGCCATGGCCGGGGACAGAAGGACACTGAAGCTTTCTTT | CASSHGRGQKDTEAFF
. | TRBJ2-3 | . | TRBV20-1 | TGCAGTGCTAGAGATCTGAGTCAGAGCACAGATACGCAGTATTTT | CSARDLSQSTDTQYF
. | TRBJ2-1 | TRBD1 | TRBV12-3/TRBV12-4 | TGTGCCAGCAGCCTTTTGGTACAGGGGATCAATGAGCAGTTCTTC | CASSLLVQGINEQFF
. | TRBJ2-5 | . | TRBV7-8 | TGTGCCAGCAGCTTAGCCTGGGTTGGAGAGACCCAGTACTTC | CASSLAWVGETQYF
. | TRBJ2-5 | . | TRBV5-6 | TGTGCCAGCAGCGGCGGCTCGGTGGAGACCCAGTACTTC | CASSGGSVETQYF
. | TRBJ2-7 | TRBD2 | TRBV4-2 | TGTGCCAGCAGCCGAGTAGCGGGGGGGTCCTCCTACGAGCAGTACTTC | CASSRVAGGSSYEQYF
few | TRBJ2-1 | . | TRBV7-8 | TGTGCCAGCAGCTTGGGGACGAGGGGGGAGCAGTTCTTC | CASSLGTRGEQFF
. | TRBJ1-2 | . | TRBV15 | TGTGCCACCAGCAGAGATCGTGGCAGTGGCTACACCTTC | CATSRDRGSGYTF
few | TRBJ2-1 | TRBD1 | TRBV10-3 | TGTGCCATCAGCCCAGGGGGTCTGTCTGGCAATGAGCAGTTCTTC | CAISPGGLSGNEQFF
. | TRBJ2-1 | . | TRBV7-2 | TGTGCCAGCAGCCCCCGAATGAGCAATGAGCAGTTCTTC | CASSPRMSNEQFF
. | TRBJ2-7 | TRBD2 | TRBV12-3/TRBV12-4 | TGTGCCAGCAGCGCGGGGGTCCTAAGCTCCTACGAGCAGTACTTC | CASSAGVLSSYEQYF
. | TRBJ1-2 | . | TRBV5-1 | TGCGCCAGCAGCTCTCCGGACGGAACAACAATCTATGGCTACACCTTC | CASSSPDGTTIYGYTF
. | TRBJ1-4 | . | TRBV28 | TGTGCCAGCAGTTTAACTGGAACAGCTAATGAAAAACTGTTTTTT | CASSLTGTANEKLFF
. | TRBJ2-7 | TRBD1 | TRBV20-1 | TGCAGTGCTTACAGGGGGCAGTCCGAGCAGTACTTC | CSAYRGQSEQYF
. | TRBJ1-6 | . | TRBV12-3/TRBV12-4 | TGTGCCAGCAGTTTTAGCTCCTATAATTCACCCCTCCACTTT | CASSFSSYNSPLHF